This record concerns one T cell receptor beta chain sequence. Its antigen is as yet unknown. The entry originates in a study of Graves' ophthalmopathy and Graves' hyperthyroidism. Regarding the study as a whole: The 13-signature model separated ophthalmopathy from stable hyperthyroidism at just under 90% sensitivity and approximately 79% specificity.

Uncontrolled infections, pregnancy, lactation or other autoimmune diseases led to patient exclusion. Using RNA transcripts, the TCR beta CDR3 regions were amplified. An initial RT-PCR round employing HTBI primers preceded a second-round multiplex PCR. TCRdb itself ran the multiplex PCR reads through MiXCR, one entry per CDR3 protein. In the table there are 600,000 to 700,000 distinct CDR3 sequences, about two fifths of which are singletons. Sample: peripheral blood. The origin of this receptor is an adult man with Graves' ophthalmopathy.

The CDR3 region has the DNA TGTGCCAGCAGTGAATTAAGTGAACACACCATATATTTT. Amino acids: CASSELSEHTIYF. The rearrangement uses TRBV25-1 and TRBJ1-3, with no clear D. Germline assignment: CDR1 MGHDK and CDR2 SYGVNS. With 1 base removed from V and 8 bases from J, the gap between germline ends came to 9 bases. CDR3 length: 13 amino acids.